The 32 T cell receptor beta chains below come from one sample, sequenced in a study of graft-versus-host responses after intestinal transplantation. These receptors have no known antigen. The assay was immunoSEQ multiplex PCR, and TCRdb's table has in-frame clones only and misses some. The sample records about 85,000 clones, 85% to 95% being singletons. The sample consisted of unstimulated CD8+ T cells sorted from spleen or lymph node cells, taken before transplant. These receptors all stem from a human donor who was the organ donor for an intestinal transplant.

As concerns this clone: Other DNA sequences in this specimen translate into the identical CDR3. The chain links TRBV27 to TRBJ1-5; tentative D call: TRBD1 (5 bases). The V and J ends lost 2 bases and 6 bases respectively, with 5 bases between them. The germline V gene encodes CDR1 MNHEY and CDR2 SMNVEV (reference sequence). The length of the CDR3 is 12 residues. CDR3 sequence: CASSLQGQPQHF. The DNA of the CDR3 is TGTGCCAGCAGTTTACAGGGTCAGCCCCAGCATTTT.

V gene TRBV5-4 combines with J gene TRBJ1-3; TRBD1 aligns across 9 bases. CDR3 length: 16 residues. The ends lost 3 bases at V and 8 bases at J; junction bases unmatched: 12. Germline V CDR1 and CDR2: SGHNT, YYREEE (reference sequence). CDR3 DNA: TGTGCCAGCAGCTATCTCACAGGGGGCACTGGGGACACCATATATTTT. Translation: CASSYLTGGTGDTIYF.

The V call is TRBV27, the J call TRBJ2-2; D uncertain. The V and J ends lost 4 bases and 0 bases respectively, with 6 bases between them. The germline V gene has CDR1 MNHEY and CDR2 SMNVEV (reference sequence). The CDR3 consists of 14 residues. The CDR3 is CASSSSANTGELFF. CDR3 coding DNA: TGTGCCAGCAGTTCCTCCGCGAACACCGGGGAGCTGTTTTTT.

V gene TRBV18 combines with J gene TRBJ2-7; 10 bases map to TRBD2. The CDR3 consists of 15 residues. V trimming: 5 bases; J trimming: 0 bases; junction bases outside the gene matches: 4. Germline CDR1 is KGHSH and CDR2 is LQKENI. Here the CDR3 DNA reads TGTGCCAGCTCAGTACCTAGCGGGAGCTCCTACGAGCAGTACTTC. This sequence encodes CASSVPSGSSYEQYF.

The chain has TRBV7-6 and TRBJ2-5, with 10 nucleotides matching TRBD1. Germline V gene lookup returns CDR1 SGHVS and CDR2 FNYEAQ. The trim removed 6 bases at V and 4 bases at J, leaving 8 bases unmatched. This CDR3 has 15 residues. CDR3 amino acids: CASSSTGTGVETQYF. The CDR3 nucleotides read TGTGCCAGCAGTTCGACCGGGACAGGGGTAGAGACCCAGTACTTC.

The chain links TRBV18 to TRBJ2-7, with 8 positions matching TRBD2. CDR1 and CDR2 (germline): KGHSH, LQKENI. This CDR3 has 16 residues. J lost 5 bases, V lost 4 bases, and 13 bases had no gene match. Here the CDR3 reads CASSHSDSGSLDEQYF. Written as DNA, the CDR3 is TGTGCCAGCTCACATTCCGACAGCGGGAGTCTCGACGAGCAGTACTTC. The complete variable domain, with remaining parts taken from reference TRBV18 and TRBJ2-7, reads NAGVMQNPRHLVRRRGQEARLRCSPMKGHSHVYWYRQLPEEGLKFMVYLQKENIIDESGMPKERFSAEFPKEGPSILRIQQVVRGDSAAYFCASSHSDSGSLDEQYFGPGTRLTVT.

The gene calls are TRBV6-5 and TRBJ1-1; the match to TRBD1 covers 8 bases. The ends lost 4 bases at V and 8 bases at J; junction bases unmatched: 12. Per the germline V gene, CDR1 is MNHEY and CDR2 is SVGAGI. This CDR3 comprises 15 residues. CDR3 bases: TGTGCCAGCAGTTCCTGGACAGGGCCGGGATCGGAAGCTTTCTTT. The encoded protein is CASSSWTGPGSEAFF.

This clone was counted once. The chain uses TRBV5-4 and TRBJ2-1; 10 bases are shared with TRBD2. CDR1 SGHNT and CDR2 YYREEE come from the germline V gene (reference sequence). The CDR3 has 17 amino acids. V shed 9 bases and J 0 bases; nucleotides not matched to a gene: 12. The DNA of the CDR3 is TGTGCCACTCGGGGGACTAGCGAATACCCCTCCTACAATGAGCAGTTCTTC. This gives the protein CATRGTSEYPSYNEQFF.

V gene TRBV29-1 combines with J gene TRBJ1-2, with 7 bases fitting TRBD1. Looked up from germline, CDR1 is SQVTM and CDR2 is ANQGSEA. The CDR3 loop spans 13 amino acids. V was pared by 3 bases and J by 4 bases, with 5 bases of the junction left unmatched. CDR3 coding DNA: TGCAGCGTTGAGGGGACAGTCATCTATGGCTACACCTTC. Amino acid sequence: CSVEGTVIYGYTF.

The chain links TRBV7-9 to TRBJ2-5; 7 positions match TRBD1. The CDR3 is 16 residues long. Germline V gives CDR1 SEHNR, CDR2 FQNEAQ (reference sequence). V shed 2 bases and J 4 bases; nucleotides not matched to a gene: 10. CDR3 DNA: TGTGCCAGCAGCTTATATACAGGGGCGCTCGGAGAGACCCAGTACTTC. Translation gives CASSLYTGALGETQYF.

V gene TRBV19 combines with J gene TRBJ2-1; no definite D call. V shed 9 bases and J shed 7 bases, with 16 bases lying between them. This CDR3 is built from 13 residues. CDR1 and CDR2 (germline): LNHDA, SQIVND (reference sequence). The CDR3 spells CASINLQRNEQFF. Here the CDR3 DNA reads TGTGCCAGCATAAACCTACAAAGGAATGAGCAGTTCTTC. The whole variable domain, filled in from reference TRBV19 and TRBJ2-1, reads DGGITQSPKYLFRKEGQNVTLSCEQNLNHDAMYWYRQDPGQGLRLIYYSQIVNDFQKGDIAEGYSVSREKKESFPLTVTSAQKNPTAFYLCASINLQRNEQFFGPGTRLTVL.

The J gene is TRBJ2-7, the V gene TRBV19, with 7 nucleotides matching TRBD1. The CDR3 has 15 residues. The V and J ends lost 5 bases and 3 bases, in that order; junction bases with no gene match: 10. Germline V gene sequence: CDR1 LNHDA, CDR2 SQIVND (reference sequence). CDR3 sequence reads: CASSPTTGNNYEQYF. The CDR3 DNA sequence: TGTGCCAGTAGTCCCACGACAGGGAATAACTACGAGCAGTACTTC.

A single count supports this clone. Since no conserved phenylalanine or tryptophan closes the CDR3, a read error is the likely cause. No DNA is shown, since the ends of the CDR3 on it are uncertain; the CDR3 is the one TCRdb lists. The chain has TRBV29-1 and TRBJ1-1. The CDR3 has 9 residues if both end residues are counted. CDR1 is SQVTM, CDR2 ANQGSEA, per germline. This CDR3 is CSVIPTGFS.

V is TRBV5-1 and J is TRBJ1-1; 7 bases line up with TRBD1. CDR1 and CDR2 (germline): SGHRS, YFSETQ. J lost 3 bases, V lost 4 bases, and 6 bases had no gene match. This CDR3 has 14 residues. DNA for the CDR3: TGCGCCAGCAGCGCCGACAGGGTCTACACTGAAGCTTTCTTT. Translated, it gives CASSADRVYTEAFF.

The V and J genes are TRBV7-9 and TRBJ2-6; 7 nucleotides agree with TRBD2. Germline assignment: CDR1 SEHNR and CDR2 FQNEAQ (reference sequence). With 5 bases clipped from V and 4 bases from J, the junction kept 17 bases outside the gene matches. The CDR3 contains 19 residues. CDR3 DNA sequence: TGTGCCAGCAGCCCAGGACCTTGGGAGGGGACGAGAGGGGCCAACGTCCTGACTTTC. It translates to CASSPGPWEGTRGANVLTF.

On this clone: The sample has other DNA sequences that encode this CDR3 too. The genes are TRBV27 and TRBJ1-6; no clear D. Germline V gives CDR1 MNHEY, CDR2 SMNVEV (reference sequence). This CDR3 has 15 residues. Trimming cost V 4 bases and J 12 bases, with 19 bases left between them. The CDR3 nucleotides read TGTGCCAGCAGTTCCATTCCAGGCCCTACCCTACCCCTCCACTTT. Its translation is CASSSIPGPTLPLHF.

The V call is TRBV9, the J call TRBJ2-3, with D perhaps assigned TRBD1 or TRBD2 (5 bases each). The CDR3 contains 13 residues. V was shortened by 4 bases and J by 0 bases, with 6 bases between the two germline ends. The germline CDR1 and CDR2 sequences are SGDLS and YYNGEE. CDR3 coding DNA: TGTGCCAGCAGCCGGGACAGCACAGATACGCAGTATTTT. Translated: CASSRDSTDTQYF.

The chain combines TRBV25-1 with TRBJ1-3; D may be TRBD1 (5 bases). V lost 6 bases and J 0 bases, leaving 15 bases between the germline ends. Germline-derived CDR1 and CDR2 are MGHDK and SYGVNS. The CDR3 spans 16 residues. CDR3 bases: TGTGCCAGCAGCGATCTGGGGCTGTACTCTGGAAACACCATATATTTT. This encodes CASSDLGLYSGNTIYF. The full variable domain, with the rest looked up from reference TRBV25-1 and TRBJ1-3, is EADIYQTPRYLVIGTGKKITLECSQTMGHDKMYWYQQDPGMELHLIHYSYGVNSTEKGDLSSESTVSRIRTEHFPLTLESARPSHTSQYLCASSDLGLYSGNTIYFGEGSWLTVV.

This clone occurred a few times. The CDR3 loop is CASSTLDRTNYGYTF. The DNA for the CDR3 is TGTGCCAGCAGTACCTTGGACAGGACTAACTATGGCTACACCTTC. The genes are TRBV27 and TRBJ1-2, with TRBD1 identical over 7 bases. The CDR3 is 15 amino acids. Germline V gives CDR1 MNHEY, CDR2 SMNVEV (reference sequence). The junction had 6 bases not matched to a gene; V was cut back by 5 bases and J by 0 bases.

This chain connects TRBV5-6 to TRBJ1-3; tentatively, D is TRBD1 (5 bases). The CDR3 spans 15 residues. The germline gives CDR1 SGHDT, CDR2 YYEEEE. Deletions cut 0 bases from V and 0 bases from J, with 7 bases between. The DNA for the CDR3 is TGTGCCAGCAGCTTGGGGGGCTTCTCTGGAAACACCATATATTTT. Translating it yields CASSLGGFSGNTIYF.

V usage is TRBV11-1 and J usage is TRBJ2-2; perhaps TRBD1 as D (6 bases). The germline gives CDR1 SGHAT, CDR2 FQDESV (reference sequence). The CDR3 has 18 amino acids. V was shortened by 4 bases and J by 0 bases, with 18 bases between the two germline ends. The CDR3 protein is CASSSHVVRTANTGELFF. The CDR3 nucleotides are TGTGCCAGCAGCTCCCATGTGGTGAGGACAGCGAACACCGGGGAGCTGTTTTTT.

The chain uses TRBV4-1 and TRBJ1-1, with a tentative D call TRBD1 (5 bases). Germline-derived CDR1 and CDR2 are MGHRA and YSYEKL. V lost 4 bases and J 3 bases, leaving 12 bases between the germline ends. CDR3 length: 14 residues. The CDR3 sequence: CASSLQVADTEAFF. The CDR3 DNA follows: TGCGCCAGCAGCCTACAGGTGGCGGACACTGAAGCTTTCTTT.

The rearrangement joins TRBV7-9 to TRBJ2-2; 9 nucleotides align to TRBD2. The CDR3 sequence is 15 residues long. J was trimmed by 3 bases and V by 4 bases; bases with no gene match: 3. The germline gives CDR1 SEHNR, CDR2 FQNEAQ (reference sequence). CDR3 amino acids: CASSSLAGDTGELFF. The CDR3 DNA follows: TGTGCCAGCAGCTCTTTAGCGGGAGACACCGGGGAGCTGTTTTTT. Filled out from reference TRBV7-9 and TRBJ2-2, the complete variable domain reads DTGVSQNPRHKITKRGQNVTFRCDPISEHNRLYWYRQTLGQGPEFLTYFQNEAQLEKSRLLSDRFSAERPKGSFSTLEIQRTEQGDSAMYLCASSSLAGDTGELFFGEGSRLTVL.

CDR3: CASSLAPLGSHEQYF. CDR3 in DNA: TGTGCCAGCAGCTTGGCCCCGCTAGGGTCCCACGAGCAGTACTTC. V is TRBV5-4 and J is TRBJ2-7; D gene uncertain. V lost 0 bases and J lost 5, with 15 bases in between. CDR1 and CDR2 (germline): SGHNT, YYREEE (reference sequence). The CDR3 sequence is 15 residues long.

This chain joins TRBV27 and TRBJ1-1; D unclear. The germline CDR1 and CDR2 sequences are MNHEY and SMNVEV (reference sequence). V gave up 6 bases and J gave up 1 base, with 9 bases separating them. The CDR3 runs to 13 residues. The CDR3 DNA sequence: TGTGCCAGCAGCGGCGGCTGGAACACTGAAGCTTTCTTT. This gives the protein CASSGGWNTEAFF.

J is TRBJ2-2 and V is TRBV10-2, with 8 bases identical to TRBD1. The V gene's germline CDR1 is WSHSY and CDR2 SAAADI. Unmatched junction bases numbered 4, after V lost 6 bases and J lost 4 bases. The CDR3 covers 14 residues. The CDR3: CASSGQGSTGELFF. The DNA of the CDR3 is TGCGCCAGCAGCGGACAGGGAAGCACCGGGGAGCTGTTTTTT.

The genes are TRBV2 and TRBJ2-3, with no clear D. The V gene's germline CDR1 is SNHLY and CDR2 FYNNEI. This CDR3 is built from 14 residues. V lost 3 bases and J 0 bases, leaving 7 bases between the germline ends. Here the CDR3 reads CASSEMSSTDTQYF. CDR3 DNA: TGTGCCAGCAGTGAGATGTCGAGCACAGATACGCAGTATTTT.

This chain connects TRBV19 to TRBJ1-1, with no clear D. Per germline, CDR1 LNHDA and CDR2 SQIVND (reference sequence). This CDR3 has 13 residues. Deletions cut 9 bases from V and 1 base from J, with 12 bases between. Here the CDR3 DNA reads TGTGCCAGCCACACCCGGGGGAACACTGAAGCTTTCTTT. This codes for CASHTRGNTEAFF.

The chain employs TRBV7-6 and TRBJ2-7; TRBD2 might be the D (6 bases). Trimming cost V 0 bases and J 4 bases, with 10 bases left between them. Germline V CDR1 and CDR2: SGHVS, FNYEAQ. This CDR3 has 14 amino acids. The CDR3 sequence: CASSLAGGEYEQYF. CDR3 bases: TGTGCCAGCAGCTTAGCAGGCGGGGAATACGAGCAGTACTTC.

The CDR3 here is CASILWETQYF. The DNA for the CDR3 is TGTGCCAGCATCCTTTGGGAGACCCAGTACTTC. The rearrangement joins TRBV6-5 to TRBJ2-5; D remains ambiguous. This CDR3 has 11 amino acids. V shed 7 bases and J shed 5 bases, with 8 bases lying between them. The germline V gene has CDR1 MNHEY and CDR2 SVGAGI.

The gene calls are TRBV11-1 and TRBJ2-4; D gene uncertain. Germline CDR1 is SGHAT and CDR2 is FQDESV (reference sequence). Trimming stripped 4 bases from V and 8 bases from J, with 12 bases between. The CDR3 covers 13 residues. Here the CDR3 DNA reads TGTGCCAGCAGCTCCTGGCCTGGGGACATTCAGTACTTC. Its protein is CASSSWPGDIQYF.

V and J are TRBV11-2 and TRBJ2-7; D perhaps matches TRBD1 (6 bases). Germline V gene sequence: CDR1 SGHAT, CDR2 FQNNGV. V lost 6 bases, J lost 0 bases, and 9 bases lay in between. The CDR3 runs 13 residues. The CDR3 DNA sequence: TGTGCCAGCAGAACAGGGACCTCCTACGAGCAGTACTTC. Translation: CASRTGTSYEQYF.